This TCR beta chain was sequenced during a study of spatial heterogeneity in lung cancer. About the research overall: Detection consistently yielded more beta chains than alpha chains.

Trimming stripped 2 bases from V and 5 bases from J, with 14 bases between. The CDR3 is 14 amino acids. Germline lookup yields CDR1 SGHRS and CDR2 YFSETQ. The sample's time point: sample taken at primary tumor resection. Without sorting, whole RNA was sequenced from tumor, nontumor lung or frozen PBMC. The donor group consisted of roughly 76 patients who had untreated, early-stage non-small cell lung cancer. In this sample, this clonotype turned up a few times. From the 5' RACE reads, TCRdb called clonotypes with MiXCR, one entry per CDR3 protein. The table shows about 95,000 distinct CDR3 sequences, with roughly 8.7% occurring only once.

The input for sequencing was PBMCs, taken at surgery. The sequence derives from a male donor with early-stage non-small cell lung cancer. This chain uses TRBV5-1 with TRBJ2-7; D is perhaps TRBD1 (6 bases). The CDR3 nucleotides are TGCGCCAGCAGCTTAGGACAGCCCGGGGACGAGCAGTACTTC. Translating gives CASSLGQPGDEQYF. Full variable domain (remainder filled in from reference TRBV5-1 and TRBJ2-7): KAGVTQTPRYLIKTRGQQVTLSCSPISGHRSVSWYQQTPGQGLQFLFEYFSETQRNKGNFPGRFSGRQFSNSRSEMNVSTLELGDSALYLCASSLGQPGDEQYFGPGTRLTVT.